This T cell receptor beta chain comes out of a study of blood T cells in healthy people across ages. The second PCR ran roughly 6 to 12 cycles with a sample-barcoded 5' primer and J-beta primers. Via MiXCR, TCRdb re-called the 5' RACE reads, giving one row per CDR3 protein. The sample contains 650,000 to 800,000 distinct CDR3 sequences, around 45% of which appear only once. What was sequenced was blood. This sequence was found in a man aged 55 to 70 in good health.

CDR3 loop: CASRPNYRGSTDTQYF. The DNA for the CDR3 is TGTGCCAGCAGACCGAACTACAGGGGGAGCACAGATACGCAGTATTTT. The chain uses TRBV6-2 or TRBV6-3 and TRBJ2-3; 8 bases map to TRBD1. Germline CDR1 reads MNHEY; CDR2 reads SVGEGT. The CDR3 has 16 residues. The V segment lost 6 bases and the J segment 0 bases; nucleotides outside the gene matches: 8.